The present TCR beta chain was sequenced within a study of blood T cell repertoires in COVID-19. Study as a whole: Sources were T cells, B-cell-depleted T cells, or PBMCs; the material itself was cDNA or gDNA.

Germline assignment: CDR1 SGHAT and CDR2 FQNNGV. With 2 bases clipped from V and 4 bases from J, the junction kept 5 bases outside the gene matches. The CDR3 is 15 residues long. As originally analysed: Scientists estimated how many nucleated cells there were by amplifying reference gene primers. The method was immunoSEQ multiplex PCR; TCRdb's version includes in-frame clones alone and lacks a portion of them. V, J and clone size are those of that table, while D and trimming were read from the DNA. The sample holds about 49,000 clones; roughly 70% are singletons and the top ten take 8.8%. Sequencing input: peripheral blood. The TCR comes from a woman aged 70-85 years with acute or convalescent COVID-19. J is TRBJ1-3 and V is TRBV11-2; the match to TRBD1 covers 7 bases. The CDR3 DNA reads as TGTGCCAGCAGCTTAACACCGGGACAGGGAAACACCATATATTTT. This sequence encodes CASSLTPGQGNTIYF. Together with reference TRBV11-2 and TRBJ1-3, the CDR3 gives the full variable domain: EAGVAQSPRYKIIEKRQSVAFWCNPISGHATLYWYQQILGQGPKLLIQFQNNGVVDDSQLPKDRFSAERLKGVDSTLKIQPAKLEDSAVYLCASSLTPGQGNTIYFGEGSWLTVV.